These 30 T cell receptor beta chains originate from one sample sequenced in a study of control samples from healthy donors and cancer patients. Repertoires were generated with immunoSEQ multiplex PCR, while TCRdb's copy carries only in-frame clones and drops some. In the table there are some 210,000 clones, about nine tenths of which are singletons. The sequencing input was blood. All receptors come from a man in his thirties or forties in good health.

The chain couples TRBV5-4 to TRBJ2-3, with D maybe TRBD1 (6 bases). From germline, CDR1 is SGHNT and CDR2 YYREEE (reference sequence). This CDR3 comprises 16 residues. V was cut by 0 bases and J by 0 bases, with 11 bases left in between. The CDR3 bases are TGTGCCAGCAGCTTGGCTGGGACACGCAGCACAGATACGCAGTATTTT. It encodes CASSLAGTRSTDTQYF.

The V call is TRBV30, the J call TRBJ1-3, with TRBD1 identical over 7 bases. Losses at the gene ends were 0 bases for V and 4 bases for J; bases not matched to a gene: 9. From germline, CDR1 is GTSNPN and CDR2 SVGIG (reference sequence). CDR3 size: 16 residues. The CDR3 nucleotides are TGTGCCTGGAGTGTACACAGGGGTGGATCAGGAAACACCATATATTTT. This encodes CAWSVHRGGSGNTIYF.

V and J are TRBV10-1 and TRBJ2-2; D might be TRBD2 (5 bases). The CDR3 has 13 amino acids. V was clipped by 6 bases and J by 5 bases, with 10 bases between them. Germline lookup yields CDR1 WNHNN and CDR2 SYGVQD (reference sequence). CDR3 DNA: TGCGCCAGCAGAGACGGCGGGACCGGGGAGCTGTTTTTT. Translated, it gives CASRDGGTGELFF.

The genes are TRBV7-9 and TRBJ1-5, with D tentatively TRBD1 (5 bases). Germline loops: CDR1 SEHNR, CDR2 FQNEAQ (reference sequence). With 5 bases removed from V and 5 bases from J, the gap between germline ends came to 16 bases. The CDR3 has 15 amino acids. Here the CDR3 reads CASSPSGPRDQPQHF. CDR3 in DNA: TGTGCCAGCAGCCCCTCCGGCCCCAGGGATCAGCCCCAGCATTTT. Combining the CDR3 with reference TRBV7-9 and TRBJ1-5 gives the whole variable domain DTGVSQNPRHKITKRGQNVTFRCDPISEHNRLYWYRQTLGQGPEFLTYFQNEAQLEKSRLLSDRFSAERPKGSFSTLEIQRTEQGDSAMYLCASSPSGPRDQPQHFGDGTRLSIL.

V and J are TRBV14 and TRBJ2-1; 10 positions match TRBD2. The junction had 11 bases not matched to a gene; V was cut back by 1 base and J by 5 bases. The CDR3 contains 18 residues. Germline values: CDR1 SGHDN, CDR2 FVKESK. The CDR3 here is CASSQGRYSGGADNEQFF. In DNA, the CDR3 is TGTGCCAGCAGCCAAGGGAGGTACAGCGGGGGGGCCGACAATGAGCAGTTCTTC.

This chain's CDR3 is CSVDGGEQYF. The CDR3 nucleotides read TGCAGCGTTGATGGCGGAGAGCAGTACTTC. This chain connects TRBV29-1 to TRBJ2-7; the D is unclear. Trimming stripped 3 bases from V and 7 bases from J, with 7 bases between. The CDR3 loop spans 10 amino acids. Germline values: CDR1 SQVTM, CDR2 ANQGSEA.

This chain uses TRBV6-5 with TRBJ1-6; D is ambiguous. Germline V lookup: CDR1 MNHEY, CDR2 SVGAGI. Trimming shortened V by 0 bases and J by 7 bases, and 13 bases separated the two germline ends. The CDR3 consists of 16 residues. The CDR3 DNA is TGTGCCAGCAGTTACTCGCGTGGCAGCCCCAATTCACCCCTCCACTTT. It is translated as CASSYSRGSPNSPLHF.

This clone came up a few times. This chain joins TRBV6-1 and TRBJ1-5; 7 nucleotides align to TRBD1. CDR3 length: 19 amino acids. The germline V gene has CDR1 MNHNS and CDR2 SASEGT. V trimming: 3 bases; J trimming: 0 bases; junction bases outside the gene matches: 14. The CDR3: CASSESRQGRLRSNQPQHF. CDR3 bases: TGTGCCAGCAGTGAGTCTCGACAGGGAAGATTACGTAGCAATCAGCCCCAGCATTTT.

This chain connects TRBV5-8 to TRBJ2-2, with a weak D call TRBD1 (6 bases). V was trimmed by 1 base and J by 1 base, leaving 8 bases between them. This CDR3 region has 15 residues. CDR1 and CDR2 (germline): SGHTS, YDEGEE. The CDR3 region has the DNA TGTGCCAGCAGCTTGAAACAGGGGAACACCGGGGAGCTGTTTTTT. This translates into CASSLKQGNTGELFF.

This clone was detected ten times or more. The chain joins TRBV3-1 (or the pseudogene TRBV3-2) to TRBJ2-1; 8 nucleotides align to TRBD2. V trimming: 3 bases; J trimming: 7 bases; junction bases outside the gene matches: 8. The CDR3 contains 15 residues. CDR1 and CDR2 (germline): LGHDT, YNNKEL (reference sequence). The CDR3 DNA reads TGTGCCAGCAGCCAGGGAACCGGGACTAGTAATGAGCAGTTCTTC. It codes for CASSQGTGTSNEQFF.

In DNA form, the CDR3 reads TGTGCCTGGAGGGACCTCCCCAGGGGGGTAGGCTACACCTTC. This gives the protein CAWRDLPRGVGYTF. This chain connects TRBV30 to TRBJ1-2, with 7 bases fitting TRBD1. The CDR3 has 14 amino acids. Germline V gene lookup returns CDR1 GTSNPN and CDR2 SVGIG (reference sequence). V lost 3 bases, J lost 8 bases, and 12 bases stayed unmatched.

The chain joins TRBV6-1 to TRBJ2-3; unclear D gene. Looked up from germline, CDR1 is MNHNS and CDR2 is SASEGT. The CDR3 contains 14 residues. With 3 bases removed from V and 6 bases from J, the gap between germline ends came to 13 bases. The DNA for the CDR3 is TGTGCCAGCAGTGATAGTGGGGTGGGGGATACGCAGTATTTT. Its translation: CASSDSGVGDTQYF.

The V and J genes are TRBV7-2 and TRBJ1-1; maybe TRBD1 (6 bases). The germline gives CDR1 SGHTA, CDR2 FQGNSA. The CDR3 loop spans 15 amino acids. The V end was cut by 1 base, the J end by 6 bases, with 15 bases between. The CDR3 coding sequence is TGTGCCAGCAGCTTAGGCCGTGGGGGCCAGGCTGAAGCTTTCTTT. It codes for CASSLGRGGQAEAFF. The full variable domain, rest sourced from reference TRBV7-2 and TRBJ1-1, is GAGVSQSPSNKVTEKGKDVELRCDPISGHTALYWYRQSLGQGLEFLIYFQGNSAPDKSGLPSDRFSAERTGGSVSTLTIQRTQQEDSAVYLCASSLGRGGQAEAFFGQGTRLTVV.

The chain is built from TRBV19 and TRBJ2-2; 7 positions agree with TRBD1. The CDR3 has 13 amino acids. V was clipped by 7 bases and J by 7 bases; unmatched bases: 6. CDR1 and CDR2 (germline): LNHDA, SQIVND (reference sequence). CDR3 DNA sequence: TGTGCCAGTACCACGGGACAGTTCGGGGAGCTGTTTTTT. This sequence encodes CASTTGQFGELFF.

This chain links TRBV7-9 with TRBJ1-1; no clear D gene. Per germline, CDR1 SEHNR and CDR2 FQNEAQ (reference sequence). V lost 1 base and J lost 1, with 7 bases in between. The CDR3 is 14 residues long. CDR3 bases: TGTGCCAGCAGCTTAGGCCTAAGGAACACTGAAGCTTTCTTT. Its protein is CASSLGLRNTEAFF.

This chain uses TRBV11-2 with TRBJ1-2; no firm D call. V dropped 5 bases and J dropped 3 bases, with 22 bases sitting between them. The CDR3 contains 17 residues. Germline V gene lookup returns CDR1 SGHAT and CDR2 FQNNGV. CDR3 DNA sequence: TGTGCCAGCAGCCCGCGGACCTTCGGCCGGGGAGACTATGGCTACACCTTC. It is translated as CASSPRTFGRGDYGYTF.

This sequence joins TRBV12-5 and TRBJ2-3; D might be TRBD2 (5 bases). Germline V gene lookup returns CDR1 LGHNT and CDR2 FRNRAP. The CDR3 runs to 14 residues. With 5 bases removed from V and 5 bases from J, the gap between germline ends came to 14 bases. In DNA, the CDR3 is TGTGCTAGTGGTCGGGGTGGTTCGGGAGATACGCAGTATTTT. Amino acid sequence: CASGRGGSGDTQYF.

The CDR3 DNA follows: TGCAGTGCGAAGGGGAGCTATGGCTACACCTTC. Its protein product is CSAKGSYGYTF. This chain uses TRBV20-1 with TRBJ1-2; a weak D match, TRBD1 (5 bases). The CDR3 is 11 residues long. Deletions cut 6 bases from V and 4 bases from J, with 9 bases between. Germline-derived CDR1 and CDR2 are DFQATT and SNEGSKA (reference sequence).

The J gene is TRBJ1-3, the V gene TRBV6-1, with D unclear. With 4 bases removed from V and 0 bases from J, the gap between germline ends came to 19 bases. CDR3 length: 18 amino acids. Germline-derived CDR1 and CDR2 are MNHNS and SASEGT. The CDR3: CASSVDVVGRSSGNTIYF. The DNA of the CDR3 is TGTGCCAGCAGTGTCGACGTTGTAGGCCGCAGCTCTGGAAACACCATATATTTT.

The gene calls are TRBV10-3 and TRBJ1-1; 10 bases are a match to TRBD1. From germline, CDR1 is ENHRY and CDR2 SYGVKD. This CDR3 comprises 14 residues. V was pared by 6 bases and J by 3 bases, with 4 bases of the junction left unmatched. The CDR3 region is CAIRKDRGDTEAFF. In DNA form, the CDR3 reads TGTGCCATCAGGAAGGACAGGGGGGACACTGAAGCTTTCTTT.

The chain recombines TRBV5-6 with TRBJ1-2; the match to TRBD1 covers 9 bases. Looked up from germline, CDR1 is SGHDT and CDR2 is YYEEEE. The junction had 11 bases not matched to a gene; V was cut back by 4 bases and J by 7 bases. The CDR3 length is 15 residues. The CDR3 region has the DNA TGTGCCAGCAGCCCACAGGGGGCTCTGCCTCTTGGCTACACCTTC. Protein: CASSPQGALPLGYTF.

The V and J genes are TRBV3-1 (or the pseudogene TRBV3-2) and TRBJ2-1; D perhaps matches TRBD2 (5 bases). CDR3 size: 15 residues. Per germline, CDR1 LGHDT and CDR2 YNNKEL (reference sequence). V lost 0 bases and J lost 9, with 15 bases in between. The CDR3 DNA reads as TGTGCCAGCAGCCAAGATACTAGTCGAGGAGGTGAGCAGTTCTTC. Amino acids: CASSQDTSRGGEQFF.

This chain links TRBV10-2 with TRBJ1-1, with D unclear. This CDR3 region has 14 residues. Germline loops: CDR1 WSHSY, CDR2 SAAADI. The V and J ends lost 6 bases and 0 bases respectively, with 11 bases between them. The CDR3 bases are TGCGCCAGCAGACCCGGAACTATGAACACTGAAGCTTTCTTT. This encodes CASRPGTMNTEAFF.

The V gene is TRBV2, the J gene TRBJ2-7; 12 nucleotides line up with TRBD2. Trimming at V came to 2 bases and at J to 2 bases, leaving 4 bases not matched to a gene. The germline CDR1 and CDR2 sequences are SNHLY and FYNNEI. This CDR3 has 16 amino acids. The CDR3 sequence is CASSEWGTSGPYEQYF. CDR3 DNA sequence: TGTGCCAGCAGTGAATGGGGGACTAGCGGGCCCTACGAGCAGTACTTC.

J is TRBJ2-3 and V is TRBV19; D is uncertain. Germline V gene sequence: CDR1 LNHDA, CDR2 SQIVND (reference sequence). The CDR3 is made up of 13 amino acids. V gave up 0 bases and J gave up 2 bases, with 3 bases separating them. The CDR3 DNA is TGTGCCAGTAGTATAGATGACACAGATACGCAGTATTTT. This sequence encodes CASSIDDTDTQYF.

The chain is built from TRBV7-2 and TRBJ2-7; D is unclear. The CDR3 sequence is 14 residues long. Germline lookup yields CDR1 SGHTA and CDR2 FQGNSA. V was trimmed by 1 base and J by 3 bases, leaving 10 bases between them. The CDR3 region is CASSLVGYDYEQYF. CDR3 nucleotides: TGTGCCAGCAGCTTAGTCGGGTATGACTACGAGCAGTACTTC.

CDR3 sequence reads: CAWSVSGARGYTF. CDR3 DNA sequence: TGTGCCTGGAGTGTATCTGGGGCGAGGGGCTACACCTTC. This chain links TRBV30 with TRBJ1-2, with D possibly being TRBD1 (5 bases). Germline lookup yields CDR1 GTSNPN and CDR2 SVGIG (reference sequence). The CDR3 is 13 residues long. Trimming left V 0 bases short and J 8 bases short, with 13 bases between.

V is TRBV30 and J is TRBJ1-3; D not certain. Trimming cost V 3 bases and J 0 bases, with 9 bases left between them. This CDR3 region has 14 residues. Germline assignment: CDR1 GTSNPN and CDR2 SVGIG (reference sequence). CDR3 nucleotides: TGTGCCTGGAGGACAAGGGCCTCTGGAAACACCATATATTTT. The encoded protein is CAWRTRASGNTIYF.

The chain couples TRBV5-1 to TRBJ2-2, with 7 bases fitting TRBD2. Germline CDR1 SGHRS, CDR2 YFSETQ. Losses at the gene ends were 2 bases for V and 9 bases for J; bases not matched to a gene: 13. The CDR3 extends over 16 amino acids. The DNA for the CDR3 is TGCGCCAGCAGCTTCGAAGGAGGGACTACCTCCAGGGAGCTGTTTTTT. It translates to CASSFEGGTTSRELFF. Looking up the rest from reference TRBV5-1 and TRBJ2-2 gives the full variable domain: KAGVTQTPRYLIKTRGQQVTLSCSPISGHRSVSWYQQTPGQGLQFLFEYFSETQRNKGNFPGRFSGRQFSNSRSEMNVSTLELGDSALYLCASSFEGGTTSRELFFGEGSRLTVL.

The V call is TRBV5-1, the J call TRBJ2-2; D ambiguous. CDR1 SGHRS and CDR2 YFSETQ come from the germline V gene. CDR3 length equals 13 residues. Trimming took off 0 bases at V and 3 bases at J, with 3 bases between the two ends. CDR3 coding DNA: TGCGCCAGCAGCTTGGGATACACCGGGGAGCTGTTTTTT. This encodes CASSLGYTGELFF.